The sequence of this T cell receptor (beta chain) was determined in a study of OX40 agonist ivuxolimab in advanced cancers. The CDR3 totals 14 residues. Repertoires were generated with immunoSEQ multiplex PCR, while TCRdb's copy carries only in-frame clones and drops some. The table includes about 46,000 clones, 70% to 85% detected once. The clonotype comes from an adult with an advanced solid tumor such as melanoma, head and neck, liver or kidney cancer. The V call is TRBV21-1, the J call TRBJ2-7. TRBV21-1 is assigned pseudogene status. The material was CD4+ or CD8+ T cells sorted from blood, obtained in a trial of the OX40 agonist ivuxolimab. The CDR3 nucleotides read TGTGCCATCTGGAACGCCGGCCGAGACTACGAGCAGTACTTC. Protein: CAIWNAGRDYEQYF.